This T cell receptor beta chain was captured in a study of a mutant IDH1 vaccine in newly diagnosed glioma (dated by TCRdb to 2020 to 2023). Study-wide context: Of the roughly 30 treated patients, about 62% were male and around 40% were female, and a mean age of around 40 years was recorded. Before enrollment, most patients had been given radiochemotherapy with temozolomide as standard therapy, while the rest had received either radiotherapy alone or temozolomide alone. Peripheral blood was drawn at six visits: V03 (baseline), V05, V07, V10, V12 and V13. Longitudinal TCRB deep sequencing was done for roughly 23 treated patients, wherever samples were available for exploratory analyses. Study-wide findings and limitations: Immune responses induced by the vaccine were seen in 90% to 95% of patients across multiple MHC alleles. No apparent relationship was observed between pseudoprogression and alterations in the top peripheral T cell clonotypes detected by TCRB sequencing. PBMC samples for TCRB deep sequencing were selected based on availability. According to the authors, sample limitations meant that analyses of patient blood samples could not be reproduced.

Trimming at the junction amounts to 5 bases on V and 1 base on J, and the germline ends lie 5 bases apart. Taken from the germline V gene, the CDR1 and CDR2 loops are SGHDN and FVKESK. The CDR3 contains 12 residues, cysteine and phenylalanine counted. CDR3 DNA is the only sequence kept; it has 36 bases, read in frame from the first base. Library construction relied on the immunoSEQ multiplex PCR assay. The hsTCRB Kit was used according to the manufacturer's protocol to amplify rearranged TCR beta chain sequences. TCRB libraries were sequenced on an Illumina MiSeq. The paper's processing steps were these. The proprietary platform of the kit vendor was used for demultiplexing, trimming and gene mapping. TCRdb obtained this table from immuneACCESS and retained in-frame rearrangements with V and J assigned. These tables miss some clones; where compared with another copy, unresolved V genes account for less than half of the shortfall, and the remainder is unexplained. That table gives V, J and clone size, and the DNA gave D and trimming. The sample data list 20,000 to 25,000 clones, and roughly 84% of these were observed just once. Less than 6% of the sample rests with the top ten.

Read against the paper, the sample's time point label means: baseline, week 1 (first vaccination visit). The treatment or condition label, read with the paper, signifies: pre-vaccination baseline after standard-of-care therapy. Newly diagnosed WHO grade 3 or 4 IDH1-mutant astrocytomas showing loss of nuclear ATRX were present in the donors. The samples were drawn from NOA16, a multicentre, single-arm, open-label phase I trial in Germany that tested a mutant IDH1 peptide vaccine in humans for the first time. Visit V03 blood draws served as the baseline sample for immunogenicity testing. Genomic DNA for TCRB sequencing was extracted from EDTA blood using the DNeasy Blood and Tissue Kit. Of note for this clone: What this receptor recognizes is not known. No much larger clonotype is one base removed from it; base qualities were not supplied.

The receptor was derived from a middle-aged man with glioma. The material was PBMCs, obtained from a glioma patient treated with radiotherapy, temozolomide or both. Recombination connected TRBV14 to TRBJ1-2; the D gene identity is not certain. The nucleotide sequence reads as follows: TGTGCCAGCAGCGGCCTTAACTATGGCTACACCTTC. It is translated as CASSGLNYGYTF.